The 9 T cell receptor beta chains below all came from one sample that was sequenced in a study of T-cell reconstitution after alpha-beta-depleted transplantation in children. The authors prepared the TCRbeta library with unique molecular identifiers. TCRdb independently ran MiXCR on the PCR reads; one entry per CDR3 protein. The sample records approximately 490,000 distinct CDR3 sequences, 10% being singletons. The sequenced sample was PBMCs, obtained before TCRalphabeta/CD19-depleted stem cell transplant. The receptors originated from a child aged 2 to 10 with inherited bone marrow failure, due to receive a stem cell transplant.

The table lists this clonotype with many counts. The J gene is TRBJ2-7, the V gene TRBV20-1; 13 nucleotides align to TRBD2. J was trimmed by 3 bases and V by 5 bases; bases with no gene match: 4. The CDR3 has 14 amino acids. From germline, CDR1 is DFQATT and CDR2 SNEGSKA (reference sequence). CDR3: CSAGRTSGSYEQYF. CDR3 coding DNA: TGCAGTGCTGGAAGGACTAGCGGGAGCTACGAGCAGTACTTC.

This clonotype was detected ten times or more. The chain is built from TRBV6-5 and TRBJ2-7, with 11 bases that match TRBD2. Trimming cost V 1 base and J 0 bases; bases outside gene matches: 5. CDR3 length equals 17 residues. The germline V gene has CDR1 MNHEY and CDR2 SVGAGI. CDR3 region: CASSYFGTSGNSYEQYF. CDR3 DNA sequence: TGTGCCAGCAGTTACTTCGGGACTAGCGGCAACTCCTACGAGCAGTACTTC.

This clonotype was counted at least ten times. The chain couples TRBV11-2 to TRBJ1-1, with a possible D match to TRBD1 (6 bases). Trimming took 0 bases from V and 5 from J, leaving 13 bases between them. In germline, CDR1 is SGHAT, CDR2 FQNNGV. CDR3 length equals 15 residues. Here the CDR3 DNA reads TGTGCCAGCAGCTTAGATCTTCAGGGGCCGACTGAAGCTTTCTTT. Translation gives CASSLDLQGPTEAFF.

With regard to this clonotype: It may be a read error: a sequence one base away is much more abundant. CDR3: CCARGGLAGASTDTQYF. CDR3 sequence (DNA): TGCTGTGCTAGAGGGGGACTAGCGGGAGCCAGCACAGATACGCAGTATTTT. J is TRBJ2-3 and V is TRBV20-1; TRBD2 aligns across 14 bases. This CDR3 spans 17 amino acids. The germline V gene has CDR1 DFQATT and CDR2 SNEGSKA (reference sequence).

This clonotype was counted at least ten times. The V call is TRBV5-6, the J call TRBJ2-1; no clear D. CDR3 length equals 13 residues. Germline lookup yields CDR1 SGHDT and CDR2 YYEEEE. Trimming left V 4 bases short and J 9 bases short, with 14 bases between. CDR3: CASSPTVQVEQFF. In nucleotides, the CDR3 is TGTGCCAGCAGCCCCACCGTTCAGGTTGAGCAGTTCTTC.

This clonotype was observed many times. CDR3 in amino acids: CASSQEYWGPNTEAFF. CDR3 in DNA: TGTGCCAGCAGCCAAGAGTATTGGGGGCCCAACACTGAAGCTTTCTTT. V gene TRBV3-1 combines with J gene TRBJ1-1; D is possibly TRBD1 (6 bases). V was shortened by 0 bases and J by 2 bases, with 13 bases between the two germline ends. The CDR3 covers 16 residues. Germline loops: CDR1 LGHDT, CDR2 YNNKEL (reference sequence).

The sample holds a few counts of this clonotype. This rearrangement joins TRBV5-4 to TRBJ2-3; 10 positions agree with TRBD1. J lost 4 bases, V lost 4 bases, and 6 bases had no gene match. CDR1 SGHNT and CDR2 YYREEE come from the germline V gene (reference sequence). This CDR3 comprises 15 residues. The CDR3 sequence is CASSVTGGGPDTQYF. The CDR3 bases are TGTGCCAGCAGCGTGACAGGGGGCGGCCCAGATACGCAGTATTTT.

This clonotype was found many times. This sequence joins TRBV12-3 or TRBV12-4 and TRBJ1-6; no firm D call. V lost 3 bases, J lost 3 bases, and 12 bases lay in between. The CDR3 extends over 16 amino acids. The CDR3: CASSFGPDRYNSPLHF. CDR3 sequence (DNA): TGTGCCAGCAGTTTCGGTCCGGACCGCTATAATTCACCCCTCCACTTT.

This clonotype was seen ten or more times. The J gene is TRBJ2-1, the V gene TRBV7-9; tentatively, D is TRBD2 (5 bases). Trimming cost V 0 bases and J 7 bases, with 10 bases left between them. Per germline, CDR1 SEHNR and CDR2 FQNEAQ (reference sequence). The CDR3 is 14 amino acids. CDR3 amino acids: CASSLAGVLNEQFF. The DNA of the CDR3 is TGTGCCAGCAGCTTAGCGGGAGTTTTGAATGAGCAGTTCTTC.